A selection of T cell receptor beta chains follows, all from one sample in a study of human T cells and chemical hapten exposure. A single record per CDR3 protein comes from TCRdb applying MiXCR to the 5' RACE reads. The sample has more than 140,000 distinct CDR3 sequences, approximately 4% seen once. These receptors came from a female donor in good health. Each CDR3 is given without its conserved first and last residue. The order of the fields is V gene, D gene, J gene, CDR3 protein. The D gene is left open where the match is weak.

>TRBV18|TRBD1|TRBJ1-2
ASSPRTGQIYGYT
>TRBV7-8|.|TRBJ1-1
ASSLAWRGNTEAF
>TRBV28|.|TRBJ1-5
ASSSNLRSQH
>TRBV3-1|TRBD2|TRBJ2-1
ASESRGEVQV
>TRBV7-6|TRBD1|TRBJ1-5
ASSLAVGQGASQPQH
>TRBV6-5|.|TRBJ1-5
ASSTWGQPQH
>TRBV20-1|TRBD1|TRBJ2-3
SAAGQGPDTQY
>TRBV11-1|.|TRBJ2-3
ASSLVGAGVRDTQY
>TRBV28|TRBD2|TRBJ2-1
ASSFWSTSGGVGSYNEQF
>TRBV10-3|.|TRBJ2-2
AISRTGAPTGELF
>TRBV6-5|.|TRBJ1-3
ASSYSTKSGNTIY
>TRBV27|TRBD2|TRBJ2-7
ASSPTRGAGGFYEQY
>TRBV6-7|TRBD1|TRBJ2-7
AGRDREDEQY